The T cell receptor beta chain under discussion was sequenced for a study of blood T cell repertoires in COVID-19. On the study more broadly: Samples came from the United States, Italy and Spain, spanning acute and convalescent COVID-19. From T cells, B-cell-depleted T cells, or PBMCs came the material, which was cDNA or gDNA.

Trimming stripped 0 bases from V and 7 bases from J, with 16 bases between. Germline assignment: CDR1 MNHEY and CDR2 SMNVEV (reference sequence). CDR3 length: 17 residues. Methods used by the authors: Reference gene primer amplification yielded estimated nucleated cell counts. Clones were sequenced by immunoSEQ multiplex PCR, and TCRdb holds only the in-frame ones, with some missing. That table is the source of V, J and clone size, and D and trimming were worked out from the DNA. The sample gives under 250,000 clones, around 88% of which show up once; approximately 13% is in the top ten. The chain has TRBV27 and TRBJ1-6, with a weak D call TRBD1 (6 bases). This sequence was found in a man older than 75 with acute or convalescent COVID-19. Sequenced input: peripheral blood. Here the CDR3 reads CASSLSQIGTPNSPLHF. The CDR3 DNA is TGTGCCAGCAGTTTATCGCAGATCGGGACACCAAATTCACCCCTCCACTTT.